These 24 T cell receptor beta chains were all obtained from the same sample, sequenced in a study of blood T cell repertoires in COVID-19. Data came from immunoSEQ multiplex PCR; TCRdb stores just in-frame clones and leaves some out. The profile shows about 180,000 clones, about 80% of them singletons. Specimen: PBMCs or T cells enriched from blood (not recorded which). Receptor source: a man aged 55 to 70 who had been exposed to COVID-19.

The chain employs TRBV5-1 and TRBJ2-7; 7 nucleotides match TRBD2. The V and J ends lost 3 bases and 5 bases, in that order; junction bases with no gene match: 5. The CDR3 sequence is 13 residues long. In germline, CDR1 is SGHRS, CDR2 YFSETQ. CDR3 bases: TGCGCCAGCAGCTCCTCCGCGGGAGACGAGCAGTACTTC. Translation: CASSSSAGDEQYF.

This rearrangement joins TRBV7-2 to TRBJ2-3, with D maybe TRBD2 (6 bases). The CDR3 runs to 12 residues. Between the trimmed V and J ends, which lost 5 bases and 14 bases, there was a span of 17 bases. Germline CDR1 reads SGHTA; CDR2 reads FQGNSA. CDR3 nucleotide sequence: TGTGCCAGCAGCCCCACTAGCTCGGTGCTGTATTTT. It specifies CASSPTSSVLYF.

The genes are TRBV9 and TRBJ2-1; unclear D gene. Per the germline V gene, CDR1 is SGDLS and CDR2 is YYNGEE. This CDR3 region has 15 residues. The germline V and J ends were trimmed by 0 bases and 0 bases, with 7 bases remaining between them. As DNA, the CDR3 is TGTGCCAGCAGCGTAGGGGCTACCTCCTACAATGAGCAGTTCTTC. Its translation is CASSVGATSYNEQFF.

The chain has TRBV3-1 (or the pseudogene TRBV3-2) and TRBJ2-7, with D perhaps matching TRBD2 (5 bases). The CDR3 spans 14 residues. Between the trimmed V and J ends, which lost 5 bases and 2 bases, there was a span of 13 bases. Germline-derived CDR1 and CDR2 are LGHDT and YNNKEL (reference sequence). The CDR3 coding sequence is TGTGCCAGCAGCTTCGGACTCCCACCCTACGAGCAGTACTTC. Residues: CASSFGLPPYEQYF.

Notes on this clone: One end of the junction fails to match germline, which may point to a read error. J is TRBJ2-7 and V is TRBV14, with D maybe TRBD1 (6 bases). Germline CDR1 reads SGHDN; CDR2 reads FVKESK. The CDR3 extends over 11 amino acids. The CDR3 region is CASSRDYRQDF. CDR3 nucleotides: TGTGCCAGCAGCCGAGATTATCGACAGGACTTC. Drawing the rest from reference TRBV14 and TRBJ2-7, the complete variable domain is EAGVTQFPSHSVIEKGQTVTLRCDPISGHDNLYWYRRVMGKEIKFLLHFVKESKQDESGMPNNRFLAERTGGTYSTLKVQPAELEDSGVYFCASSRDYRQDFGPGTRLTVT.

There are a few counts of this clone. This rearrangement joins TRBV13 to TRBJ2-5; maybe TRBD2 (5 bases). The CDR3 loop spans 14 amino acids. With 1 base removed from V and 5 bases from J, the gap between germline ends came to 11 bases. The germline V gene has CDR1 PRHDT and CDR2 FYEKMQ (reference sequence). As DNA, the CDR3 is TGTGCCAGCAGCTTAGACTCCCGGAGGGAGACCCAGTACTTC. Translating gives CASSLDSRRETQYF.

This chain uses TRBV24-1 with TRBJ2-1; a weak D match, TRBD2 (5 bases). Germline CDR1 is KGHDR and CDR2 is SFDVKD. Between the trimmed V and J ends, which lost 4 bases and 0 bases, there was a span of 12 bases. The CDR3 spans 16 residues. The CDR3 region has the DNA TGTGCCACCAGTGACCACCTCGGGAACTCCTACAATGAGCAGTTCTTC. Amino acids: CATSDHLGNSYNEQFF.

The DNA of the CDR3 is TGTGCCAGCAGGGGTGGGCTAGCCGTCGGCATTCAGTACTTC. Translating it yields CASRGGLAVGIQYF. The V gene is TRBV2, the J gene TRBJ2-4, with D perhaps TRBD2 (5 bases). The ends were cut back, 6 bases at V and 9 bases at J, with 18 bases in the middle. The germline gives CDR1 SNHLY, CDR2 FYNNEI. The CDR3 runs to 14 residues.

The rearrangement uses TRBV21-1 and TRBJ2-1; TRBD2 is the table's D call, not checked against the DNA. TRBV21-1 is designated a pseudogene. The CDR3 contains 16 residues. CDR3 sequence reads: CASSSFPSGTSNEQFF. The DNA of the CDR3 is TGTGCCAGCAGCAGTTTTCCTAGCGGGACTTCGAATGAGCAGTTCTTC.

This clone has only a few counts. The genes are TRBV5-4 and TRBJ2-1; tentatively, D is TRBD1 (9 bases). Germline CDR1 is SGHNT and CDR2 is YYREEE (reference sequence). Trimming pared 3 bases from V and 5 bases from J, leaving 15 bases between. CDR3 length: 15 amino acids. This chain's CDR3 is CASSSGGDRDNEQFF. The CDR3 DNA follows: TGTGCCAGCAGCTCGGGGGGGGACAGGGACAATGAGCAGTTCTTC.

This rearrangement joins TRBV11-3 to TRBJ2-7; 9 positions match TRBD1. Germline CDR1 and CDR2: SGHNT and YENEEA. The junction had 10 bases not matched to a gene; V was cut back by 2 bases and J by 2 bases. The CDR3 loop spans 17 amino acids. The chain's CDR3 is CASSLKGAGQGPYEQYF. CDR3 bases: TGTGCCAGCAGCTTAAAAGGGGCGGGACAGGGCCCCTACGAGCAGTACTTC. Complete variable domain (other parts from reference TRBV11-3 and TRBJ2-7): EAGVVQSPRYKIIEKKQPVAFWCNPISGHNTLYWYLQNLGQGPELLIRYENEEAVDDSQLPKDRFSAERLKGVDSTLKIQPAELGDSAVYLCASSLKGAGQGPYEQYFGPGTRLTVT.

The rearrangement links TRBV7-8 to TRBJ1-1, with 7 bases aligning to TRBD1. V dropped 5 bases and J dropped 3; count of bases not matched to a gene: 3. The length of the CDR3 is 13 residues. Germline-derived CDR1 and CDR2 are SGHVS and FQNEAQ. The CDR3 region is CASSPDRDTEAFF. Written as DNA, the CDR3 is TGTGCCAGCAGCCCCGACAGGGACACTGAAGCTTTCTTT. Drawing the rest from reference TRBV7-8 and TRBJ1-1, the complete variable domain is GAGVSQSPRYKVAKRGQDVALRCDPISGHVSLFWYQQALGQGPEFLTYFQNEAQLDKSGLPSDRFFAERPEGSVSTLKIQRTQQEDSAVYLCASSPDRDTEAFFGQGTRLTVV.

V and J are TRBV7-9 and TRBJ1-6; TRBD1 might be the D (6 bases). Trimming cost V 4 bases and J 7 bases, with 20 bases left between them. Germline V gene lookup returns CDR1 SEHNR and CDR2 FQNEAQ (reference sequence). The CDR3 has 17 residues. Here the CDR3 DNA reads TGTGCCAGCAGCTCCCAACTGGGGGGGCTTGTGAATTCACCCCTCCACTTT. It codes for CASSSQLGGLVNSPLHF.

This clone occurred a few times. The chain recombines TRBV12-5 with TRBJ1-1; D not resolved. CDR1 LGHNT and CDR2 FRNRAP come from the germline V gene. Trimming stripped 3 bases from V and 1 base from J, with 15 bases between. There are 16 residues in the CDR3. This chain's CDR3 is CASGFSGGRRNTEAFF. Here the CDR3 DNA reads TGTGCTAGTGGTTTTAGTGGAGGGAGGCGGAACACTGAAGCTTTCTTT.

J is TRBJ2-2 and V is TRBV19, with 10 bases fitting TRBD2. V dropped 5 bases and J dropped 4; count of bases not matched to a gene: 19. The CDR3 sequence is 20 residues long. Germline CDR1 is LNHDA and CDR2 is SQIVND (reference sequence). In nucleotides, the CDR3 is TGTGCCAGTAGTTCCCCTCCGGCTAGCGGGGGCCTACGGCTCACCGGGGAGCTGTTTTTT. Protein sequence: CASSSPPASGGLRLTGELFF.

This chain uses TRBV7-2 with TRBJ1-3; D is uncertain. CDR1 and CDR2 (germline): SGHTA, FQGNSA. The CDR3 loop spans 14 amino acids. Trimming removed 6 bases from V and 2 bases from J, with 11 bases in between. CDR3: CASSSPSAGNTIYF. The CDR3 nucleotides are TGTGCCAGCAGTTCTCCGTCGGCTGGAAACACCATATATTTT.

The chain couples TRBV24-1 to TRBJ1-4; a weak D match, TRBD1 (6 bases). V was cut by 2 bases and J by 8 bases, with 11 bases left in between. The CDR3 runs to 14 residues. Germline V gives CDR1 KGHDR, CDR2 SFDVKD. The CDR3 DNA reads as TGTGCCACCAGTGATTCCAGGGGTGGGGAAAAACTGTTTTTT. Translation gives CATSDSRGGEKLFF.

The CDR3 DNA follows: TGTGCCAGCAGCGTCGGCAGGGCTAACTATGGCTACACCTTC. Amino acids: CASSVGRANYGYTF. The V call is TRBV28, the J call TRBJ1-2; TRBD1 might be the D (5 bases). Germline lookup yields CDR1 MDHEN and CDR2 SYDVKM. This CDR3 contains 14 residues. V was pared by 6 bases and J by 0 bases, with 11 bases between.

The CDR3 region is CASRATGDHEQYF. CDR3 DNA sequence: TGCGCCAGCAGGGCGACAGGGGACCACGAGCAGTACTTC. V gene TRBV5-1 combines with J gene TRBJ2-7, with 8 bases that match TRBD1. Germline V gene data show CDR1 as SGHRS and CDR2 as YFSETQ. V lost 5 bases and J lost 5; bases outside the gene matches: 6. This CDR3 has 13 amino acids. The whole variable domain, filled in from reference TRBV5-1 and TRBJ2-7, reads KAGVTQTPRYLIKTRGQQVTLSCSPISGHRSVSWYQQTPGQGLQFLFEYFSETQRNKGNFPGRFSGRQFSNSRSEMNVSTLELGDSALYLCASRATGDHEQYFGPGTRLTVT.

The gene calls are TRBV19 and TRBJ1-6, with 11 bases fitting TRBD1. This CDR3 region has 14 residues. In germline, CDR1 is LNHDA, CDR2 SQIVND (reference sequence). Trimming removed 6 bases from V and 8 bases from J; junction bases left unmatched: 3. The CDR3 is CASRRDRGDSPLHF. The CDR3 bases are TGTGCCAGTAGGAGGGACAGGGGGGATTCACCCCTCCACTTT.

The chain uses TRBV19 and TRBJ2-1, with 10 bases lining up with TRBD2. Germline V gene data show CDR1 as LNHDA and CDR2 as SQIVND (reference sequence). This CDR3 is 15 amino acids long. Losses at the gene ends were 2 bases for V and 10 bases for J; bases not matched to a gene: 8. The CDR3: CASSITRLAGGEQFF. The CDR3 DNA reads TGTGCCAGTAGTATAACTCGGTTAGCGGGGGGAGAGCAGTTCTTC. Full variable domain (missing parts from reference TRBV19 and TRBJ2-1): DGGITQSPKYLFRKEGQNVTLSCEQNLNHDAMYWYRQDPGQGLRLIYYSQIVNDFQKGDIAEGYSVSREKKESFPLTVTSAQKNPTAFYLCASSITRLAGGEQFFGPGTRLTVL.

The chain links TRBV5-1 to TRBJ1-1; no clear D. The CDR3 length is 15 residues. V lost 4 bases and J 6 bases, leaving 19 bases between the germline ends. Per the germline V gene, CDR1 is SGHRS and CDR2 is YFSETQ. The CDR3, as DNA: TGCGCCAGCAGCCCGGAGGCGACGTTCTCCTCTGAAGCTTTCTTT. It yields the protein CASSPEATFSSEAFF.

The V gene is TRBV7-9, the J gene TRBJ2-5; possible D gene TRBD1, 5 bases. Trimming stripped 6 bases from V and 0 bases from J, with 11 bases between. This CDR3 has 14 amino acids. Germline V gene lookup returns CDR1 SEHNR and CDR2 FQNEAQ (reference sequence). This chain's CDR3 is CASRPRQYQETQYF. The CDR3 DNA is TGTGCCAGCAGACCAAGACAGTACCAAGAGACCCAGTACTTC.

This clone came up once. J is TRBJ1-2 and V is TRBV2; 8 nucleotides match TRBD1. The V gene end was trimmed by 2 bases and the J gene end by 3 bases; junction bases not matched to a gene: 2. The germline gives CDR1 SNHLY, CDR2 FYNNEI. This CDR3 is built from 14 residues. CDR3 DNA sequence: TGTGCCAGCAGTGAAACGGACAGGGACTATGGCTACACCTTC. It yields the protein CASSETDRDYGYTF.